Detailed here is one T cell receptor (beta chain). Its matching antigen is unknown. This record belongs to a study of shared clonotypes between healthy human individuals. The CDR3 has 15 residues. Germline V CDR1 and CDR2: SGHTA, FQGNSA. V was pared by 7 bases and J by 3 bases, with 9 bases of the junction left unmatched. Study-level findings and limits: Naive CD4 clonotypes overlapped across a handful of donors at approximately 5.3%.

Sequencing was performed with immunoSEQ multiplex PCR; in TCRdb, only in-frame clones are kept and a portion is missing. The sample records about 2.3 million clones, about 90% being singletons. This receptor was obtained from a young man in good health. Some clones in this sample may be carry-over from other donors' samples. The chain joins TRBV7-2 to TRBJ2-7; 10 positions agree with TRBD2. Sequencing was performed on naive CD4+ T cells from PBMCs. Subset meaning: CD45RA+ positively selected. CDR3 region: CASNFPRTSGYEQYF. CDR3 DNA: TGTGCCAGCAACTTTCCCCGGACTAGCGGCTACGAGCAGTACTTC. Filled out from reference TRBV7-2 and TRBJ2-7, the complete variable domain reads GAGVSQSPSNKVTEKGKDVELRCDPISGHTALYWYRQSLGQGLEFLIYFQGNSAPDKSGLPSDRFSAERTGGSVSTLTIQRTQQEDSAVYLCASNFPRTSGYEQYFGPGTRLTVT.